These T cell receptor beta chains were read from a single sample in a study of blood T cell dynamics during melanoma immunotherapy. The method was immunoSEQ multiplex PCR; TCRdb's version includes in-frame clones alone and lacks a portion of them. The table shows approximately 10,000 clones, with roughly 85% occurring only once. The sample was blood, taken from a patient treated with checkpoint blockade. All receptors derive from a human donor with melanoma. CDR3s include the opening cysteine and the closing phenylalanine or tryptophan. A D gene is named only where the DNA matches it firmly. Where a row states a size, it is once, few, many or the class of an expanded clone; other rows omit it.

CDR3 DNA: TGTGCCAGTAGTATACGAAGGGACATCGGGGAGCTGTTTTTT
CDR3 protein: CASSIRRDIGELFF
D gene: -
J gene: TRBJ2-2
clone size: -
V gene: TRBV19

CDR3 DNA: TGTGCCAGCAGCTCTAGACAGGGCGGCACAGATACGCAGTATTTT
CDR3 protein: CASSSRQGGTDTQYF
D gene: TRBD1
J gene: TRBJ2-3
clone size: -
V gene: TRBV4-2

CDR3 DNA: TGTGCCTGGAGTGGCCCGTTACAAGGTCAGCCCCAGCATTTT
CDR3 protein: CAWSGPLQGQPQHF
D gene: -
J gene: TRBJ1-5
clone size: -
V gene: TRBV30

CDR3 DNA: TGTGCCAGCAGCCCGTTCGACAGGCCCCTCGAGCAGTACTTC
CDR3 protein: CASSPFDRPLEQYF
D gene: -
J gene: TRBJ2-7
clone size: -
V gene: TRBV5-6

CDR3 DNA: TGTGCCAGTAGTTCGTTAGCGGGGTTTACAGATACGCAGTATTTT
CDR3 protein: CASSSLAGFTDTQYF
D gene: TRBD2
J gene: TRBJ2-3
clone size: -
V gene: TRBV19

CDR3 DNA: TGTGCCAGCAGTTACCCGGCGCAGCACACTGAAGCTTTCTTT
CDR3 protein: CASSYPAQHTEAFF
D gene: -
J gene: TRBJ1-1
clone size: -
V gene: TRBV6-6

CDR3 DNA: TGTGCCAGCAGTCCCCACAGGGGGCGCGCAGATACGCAGTATTTT
CDR3 protein: CASSPHRGRADTQYF
D gene: TRBD1
J gene: TRBJ2-3
clone size: -
V gene: TRBV2

CDR3 DNA: TGCGCCAGCTTCCCCGGGACAGGGGTCCATGAGACCCAGTACTTC
CDR3 protein: CASFPGTGVHETQYF
D gene: TRBD1
J gene: TRBJ2-5
clone size: -
V gene: TRBV23-1

CDR3 DNA: TGTGCCAGCAGTGAAGCCGTTCGGGACACCATTAGCAATCAGCCCCAGCATTTT
CDR3 protein: CASSEAVRDTISNQPQHF
D gene: -
J gene: TRBJ1-5
clone size: -
V gene: TRBV2

CDR3 DNA: TGTGCCAGCAGCTGGGAAAGGAACACTGAAGCTTTCTTT
CDR3 protein: CASSWERNTEAFF
D gene: -
J gene: TRBJ1-1
clone size: -
V gene: TRBV5-6

CDR3 DNA: TGTGCTAGCAGCTTAGCTTGGCACAGGGAGGTTAGGGAGACCCAGTACTTC
CDR3 protein: CASSLAWHREVRETQYF
D gene: -
J gene: TRBJ2-5
clone size: -
V gene: TRBV7-7

CDR3 DNA: TGCGCCAGCAGCTACGGCCGGCCTGAAGCTTTCTTT
CDR3 protein: CASSYGRPEAFF
D gene: -
J gene: TRBJ1-1
clone size: few
V gene: TRBV4-3

CDR3 DNA: TGCGCCAGCAGCGAACTCCAACAGGGGTCCGAGCAGTACTTC
CDR3 protein: CASSELQQGSEQYF
D gene: TRBD1
J gene: TRBJ2-7
clone size: -
V gene: TRBV5-1

CDR3 DNA: TGCGCCAGCAGCTTGGATAGTGATCTTGGCTACACCTTC
CDR3 protein: CASSLDSDLGYTF
D gene: -
J gene: TRBJ1-2
clone size: -
V gene: TRBV5-1

CDR3 DNA: TGTGCCAGCAGTTGGGGGGGTGGCAATCAGCCCCAGCATTTT
CDR3 protein: CASSWGGGNQPQHF
D gene: -
J gene: TRBJ1-5
clone size: few
V gene: TRBV2

CDR3 DNA: TGTGCCAGCAGCCCCAGACAGGGGCCCCCCTACGAGCAGTACTTC
CDR3 protein: CASSPRQGPPYEQYF
D gene: TRBD1
J gene: TRBJ2-7
clone size: once
V gene: TRBV5-6

CDR3 DNA: TGTGCCAGCAGCCCACGGACAGTTCGGGAGACCCAGTACTTC
CDR3 protein: CASSPRTVRETQYF
D gene: -
J gene: TRBJ2-5
clone size: -
V gene: TRBV11-1

CDR3 DNA: TGTGCCAGCAGCGGGGAAGGGGGCGGCAATTCACCCCTCCACTTT
CDR3 protein: CASSGEGGGNSPLHF
D gene: TRBD1
J gene: TRBJ1-6
clone size: -
V gene: TRBV7-3

CDR3 DNA: TGTGCCAGCTCCCCTGACAGGTTTCAGGAGCCCCAGCATTTT
CDR3 protein: CASSPDRFQEPQHF
D gene: -
J gene: TRBJ1-5
clone size: -
V gene: TRBV2